One and the same sample provided the 32 T cell receptor beta chains below, sequenced in a study of T cell changes during pregnancy in multiple sclerosis. Profiled with immunoSEQ multiplex PCR; TCRdb holds only in-frame clones, not every one. The data show over 90,000 clones, approximately 90% seen once. The source material was peripheral blood, sampled in the second trimester of pregnancy. These receptors all stem from a female donor in good health, enrolled as a control in a pregnancy study.

V is TRBV19 and J is TRBJ1-5; 8 bases agree with TRBD1. CDR1 is LNHDA and CDR2 is SQIVND in the germline V gene (reference sequence). This CDR3 region has 16 residues. Trimming cost V 6 bases and J 2 bases; bases outside gene matches: 9. The CDR3: CASRPLQGVGNQPQHF. The DNA of the CDR3 is TGTGCCAGTAGGCCTCTACAGGGGGTGGGCAATCAGCCCCAGCATTTT. Full variable domain (outside the CDR3, taken from reference TRBV19 and TRBJ1-5): DGGITQSPKYLFRKEGQNVTLSCEQNLNHDAMYWYRQDPGQGLRLIYYSQIVNDFQKGDIAEGYSVSREKKESFPLTVTSAQKNPTAFYLCASRPLQGVGNQPQHFGDGTRLSIL.

This clone turned up a few times. This chain links TRBV4-1 with TRBJ1-4; D gene uncertain. Germline CDR1 reads MGHRA; CDR2 reads YSYEKL. CDR3 length: 15 residues. V gave up 4 bases and J gave up 9 bases, with 18 bases separating them. The CDR3 spells CASSPPVSRNQKLFF. CDR3 sequence (DNA): TGCGCCAGCAGCCCGCCAGTCAGTCGTAACCAAAAACTGTTTTTT.

As regards this clone: A read error may account for a junction end that differs from germline. The rearrangement joins TRBV7-7 to TRBJ1-3; unclear D gene. The CDR3 totals 14 residues. Germline V lookup: CDR1 SSHAT, CDR2 FNYEAQ (reference sequence). CDR3 protein: CASSLTVAGNTIYF. The CDR3 DNA reads as TGTGCTAGCAGCTTAACGGTCGCTGGAAACACCATATATTTT.

The V gene is TRBV29-1, the J gene TRBJ1-5; D perhaps matches TRBD1 (5 bases). V was pared by 5 bases and J by 5 bases, with 34 bases between. The CDR3 is made up of 20 amino acids. Looked up from germline, CDR1 is SQVTM and CDR2 is ANQGSEA. CDR3 protein: CSVCRSRGAPLAPAYQPQHF. As DNA, the CDR3 is TGCAGCGTTTGTAGATCCCGCGGGGCCCCATTAGCACCGGCTTATCAGCCCCAGCATTTT.

This rearrangement joins TRBV4-1 to TRBJ2-3, with 13 bases matching TRBD2. CDR3 length: 17 amino acids. Germline CDR1 is MGHRA and CDR2 is YSYEKL. J gave up 2 bases and V 5 bases, and 7 bases lay outside the gene matches. CDR3 loop: CASSATGTSGNTDTQYF. The DNA for the CDR3 is TGCGCCAGCAGCGCCACCGGGACTAGCGGGAACACAGATACGCAGTATTTT.

V is TRBV7-8 and J is TRBJ1-5, with a tentative D call TRBD1 (5 bases). Trimming shortened V by 7 bases and J by 6 bases, and 19 bases separated the two germline ends. Germline values: CDR1 SGHVS, CDR2 FQNEAQ. The CDR3 length is 15 residues. CDR3 protein: CASTPLGGFSQPQHF. Here the CDR3 DNA reads TGTGCCAGCACCCCCCTGGGGGGTTTTAGTCAGCCCCAGCATTTT.

This chain's CDR3 is CASSHDRVGVGTEAFF. In DNA, the CDR3 is TGTGCCAGCAGCCATGACAGGGTTGGTGTCGGCACTGAAGCTTTCTTT. The chain links TRBV5-6 to TRBJ1-1; 7 nucleotides align to TRBD1. Germline V gives CDR1 SGHDT, CDR2 YYEEEE. Trimming removed 4 bases from V and 4 bases from J; junction bases left unmatched: 13. The CDR3 runs 16 residues.

The J gene is TRBJ2-3, the V gene TRBV6-4; D possibly corresponds to TRBD2 (5 bases). The length of the CDR3 is 13 residues. Trimming removed 4 bases at V and 5 bases at J, with 10 bases between. Germline CDR1 and CDR2: MRHNA and SNTAGT. The CDR3 loop reads CASSATGEDTQYF. In DNA, the CDR3 is TGTGCCAGCAGTGCTACCGGGGAAGATACGCAGTATTTT.

The CDR3 region is CASSSSFGTAYGYTF. CDR3 sequence (DNA): TGTGCCAGCAGCAGCAGCTTCGGGACAGCCTATGGCTACACCTTC. The V and J genes are TRBV9 and TRBJ1-2; TRBD1 matches 7 bases. Germline CDR1 is SGDLS and CDR2 is YYNGEE. V dropped 4 bases and J dropped 4; count of bases not matched to a gene: 10. This CDR3 comprises 15 residues. Complete variable domain (other parts from reference TRBV9 and TRBJ1-2): DSGVTQTPKHLITATGQRVTLRCSPRSGDLSVYWYQQSLDQGLQFLIQYYNGEERAKGNILERFSAQQFPDLHSELNLSSLELGDSALYFCASSSSFGTAYGYTFGSGTRLTVV.

This chain connects TRBV5-1 to TRBJ1-2; 9 nucleotides match TRBD1. The CDR3 contains 15 residues. V was clipped by 4 bases and J by 5 bases; unmatched bases: 9. The germline CDR1 and CDR2 sequences are SGHRS and YFSETQ. The CDR3 coding sequence is TGCGCCAGCAGCCCAGGGACAGGGCGGGGGTATGGCTACACCTTC. Protein product: CASSPGTGRGYGYTF.

This clone showed up just once. The J gene is TRBJ1-1, the V gene TRBV6-1; 9 nucleotides agree with TRBD1. The V gene's germline CDR1 is MNHNS and CDR2 SASEGT. There are 13 residues in the CDR3. The J segment lost 5 bases and the V segment lost 4 bases, leaving 2 bases of the junction unmatched. For the CDR3, the DNA is TGTGCCAGCAGTGCCGGACAGGGGACTGAAGCTTTCTTT. Its translation: CASSAGQGTEAFF.

The chain carries TRBV10-3 and TRBJ1-2; 8 nucleotides align to TRBD1. The length of the CDR3 is 14 residues. CDR1 ENHRY and CDR2 SYGVKD come from the germline V gene. V was pared by 4 bases and J by 5 bases, with 6 bases of the junction left unmatched. In DNA form, the CDR3 reads TGTGCCATCAGTGCCCAGGGGGCTAGTTATGGCTACACCTTC. It codes for CAISAQGASYGYTF.

The gene calls are TRBV28 and TRBJ1-6; D may be TRBD1 (6 bases). Looked up from germline, CDR1 is MDHEN and CDR2 is SYDVKM. The CDR3 length is 15 residues. The V end lost 5 bases, the J end lost 6 bases, and 14 bases lay between the germline ends. This CDR3 is CASSRLQGSNSPLHF. In nucleotides, the CDR3 is TGTGCCAGCAGTCGACTACAGGGAAGTAATTCACCCCTCCACTTT.

In this sample, this clone turned up once. The rearrangement links TRBV15 to TRBJ1-5, with 9 bases fitting TRBD1. The CDR3 runs 15 residues. The V gene's germline CDR1 is LNHNV and CDR2 YYDKDF (reference sequence). The J segment lost 6 bases and the V segment lost 1 base, leaving 4 bases of the junction unmatched. The CDR3 DNA follows: TGTGCCACCAGCAGAGTTGGGACAGGGAGTCAGCCCCAGCATTTT. Translated: CATSRVGTGSQPQHF.

A few counts support this clone. The rearrangement uses TRBV1 and TRBJ2-3; TRBD2 was called by the table and not checked on the DNA. TRBV1 is a pseudogene. This CDR3 region has 15 residues. CDR3 DNA: TGCACCAGCAGCCAAGGAAGGGACTGGACAGATACGCAGTATTTT. Translation gives CTSSQGRDWTDTQYF.

The chain recombines TRBV30 with TRBJ2-5; TRBD1 is a possible D gene (5 bases). The CDR3 has 14 residues. Germline assignment: CDR1 GTSNPN and CDR2 SVGIG (reference sequence). V was clipped by 4 bases and J by 1 base, with 13 bases between them. The CDR3 nucleotides read TGTGCCTGGACAAAGGCCACAGGCCAAGAGACCCAGTACTTC. Its protein is CAWTKATGQETQYF.

This rearrangement joins TRBV28 to TRBJ2-7, with D possibly matching TRBD2 (6 bases). Looked up from germline, CDR1 is MDHEN and CDR2 is SYDVKM. The CDR3 loop spans 12 amino acids. With 8 bases removed from V and 2 bases from J, the gap between germline ends came to 10 bases. CDR3 amino acids: CASLRGTYEQYF. CDR3 DNA sequence: TGTGCCAGCTTACGGGGGACCTACGAGCAGTACTTC.

J is TRBJ2-2 and V is TRBV7-6; no firm D call. Deletions cut 1 base from V and 0 bases from J, with 6 bases between. Looked up from germline, CDR1 is SGHVS and CDR2 is FNYEAQ. The CDR3 is made up of 15 amino acids. CDR3 amino acids: CASSLVRANTGELFF. The CDR3 DNA is TGTGCCAGCAGCTTAGTCCGCGCGAACACCGGGGAGCTGTTTTTT.

The CDR3 sequence is CASSHGSSGYGYTF. In nucleotides, the CDR3 is TGCGCCAGCAGCCACGGAAGTTCGGGCTATGGCTACACCTTC. This sequence joins TRBV4-3 and TRBJ1-2; no reliable D call. V was pared by 3 bases and J by 4 bases, with 12 bases between. From germline, CDR1 is LGHNA and CDR2 YSLEER. This CDR3 has 14 residues.

The chain employs TRBV19 and TRBJ1-5; possible D gene TRBD1, 5 bases. Germline CDR1 LNHDA, CDR2 SQIVND (reference sequence). The ends were cut back, 5 bases at V and 6 bases at J, with 17 bases in the middle. This CDR3 is 15 amino acids long. The CDR3 DNA reads as TGTGCCAGTAGTCCTAGGGGTGCCCGCGCTCAGCCCCAGCATTTT. Protein: CASSPRGARAQPQHF. The variable domain in full, with the rest retrieved from reference TRBV19 and TRBJ1-5, is DGGITQSPKYLFRKEGQNVTLSCEQNLNHDAMYWYRQDPGQGLRLIYYSQIVNDFQKGDIAEGYSVSREKKESFPLTVTSAQKNPTAFYLCASSPRGARAQPQHFGDGTRLSIL.

On this clone itself: Other DNA sequences in the sample encode the same CDR3. The chain combines TRBV19 with TRBJ1-1, with 7 nucleotides matching TRBD1. J lost 1 base, V lost 3 bases, and 5 bases had no gene match. This CDR3 is 15 amino acids long. Germline loops: CDR1 LNHDA, CDR2 SQIVND (reference sequence). DNA for the CDR3: TGTGCCAGTAGTATTGGGGGGACAGCGAACACTGAAGCTTTCTTT. Its translation: CASSIGGTANTEAFF.

The chain has TRBV18 and TRBJ2-1; TRBD1 aligns across 8 bases. The germline V gene has CDR1 KGHSH and CDR2 LQKENI. V trimming: 1 base; J trimming: 0 bases; junction bases outside the gene matches: 8. The CDR3 spans 18 residues. In nucleotides, the CDR3 is TGTGCCAGCTCACCACGGCCCCCAGGGGGCAGCTCCTACAATGAGCAGTTCTTC. Residues: CASSPRPPGGSSYNEQFF.

This sequence joins TRBV5-4 and TRBJ1-2; D gene ambiguous. This CDR3 contains 14 residues. Trimming left V 0 bases short and J 1 base short, with 7 bases between. Germline-derived CDR1 and CDR2 are SGHNT and YYREEE (reference sequence). The CDR3 sequence: CASSLVGFNYGYTF. Written as DNA, the CDR3 is TGTGCCAGCAGCTTGGTCGGTTTTAACTATGGCTACACCTTC.

The chain recombines TRBV5-1 with TRBJ1-4; the match to TRBD1 covers 7 bases. The CDR3 consists of 14 residues. Germline loops: CDR1 SGHRS, CDR2 YFSETQ. V lost 3 bases and J lost 4; bases outside the gene matches: 3. In DNA form, the CDR3 reads TGCGCCAGCAGCTCGACAGGGAGTAATGAAAAACTGTTTTTT. This codes for CASSSTGSNEKLFF.

The chain is built from TRBV6-5 and TRBJ2-1; TRBD2 matches at 13 bases. The ends lost 8 bases at V and 6 bases at J; junction bases unmatched: 7. The CDR3 has 15 residues. Germline CDR1 reads MNHEY; CDR2 reads SVGAGI. The CDR3 reads CASRTSGRRGNEQFF. CDR3 bases: TGTGCCAGCCGGACTAGCGGGAGAAGAGGCAATGAGCAGTTCTTC.

The V and J genes are TRBV28 and TRBJ1-2; the match to TRBD1 covers 8 bases. The CDR3 is 13 amino acids. Per germline, CDR1 MDHEN and CDR2 SYDVKM. The ends lost 7 bases at V and 8 bases at J; junction bases unmatched: 9. The CDR3 loop reads CASTWTGRYGYTF. In DNA, the CDR3 is TGTGCCAGCACCTGGACAGGGCGATACGGCTACACCTTC.

The gene calls are TRBV5-1 and TRBJ2-5; TRBD1 matches 10 bases. Germline CDR1 reads SGHRS; CDR2 reads YFSETQ. This CDR3 is 14 amino acids long. V lost 3 bases to trimming and J lost 5 bases; unmatched junction nucleotides: 4. The CDR3 DNA sequence: TGCGCCAGCAGCTCGACAGGGGGCGCGGAGACCCAGTACTTC. It encodes CASSSTGGAETQYF.

V gene TRBV5-1 combines with J gene TRBJ1-2; D is uncertain. The CDR3 is made up of 14 amino acids. Trimming took off 0 bases at V and 6 bases at J, with 12 bases between the two ends. CDR1 is SGHRS and CDR2 is YFSETQ in the germline V gene. CDR3 in amino acids: CASSLAVSGDGYTF. CDR3 DNA: TGCGCCAGCAGCTTGGCCGTGTCCGGGGATGGCTACACCTTC.

This clone was found once. The V gene is TRBV7-2, the J gene TRBJ1-2, with D perhaps matching TRBD1 (5 bases). This CDR3 region has 15 residues. Trimming took off 1 base at V and 6 bases at J, with 15 bases between the two ends. CDR1 is SGHTA, CDR2 FQGNSA, per germline. The CDR3 DNA is TGTGCCAGCAGCTTAGTTTTGCCCGACAGCAATGGCTACACCTTC. Encoded protein: CASSLVLPDSNGYTF.

The DNA of the CDR3 is TGTGCCAGCAGCTTACAGGCGGGCACTGAAGCTTTCTTT. It yields the protein CASSLQAGTEAFF. The chain links TRBV7-9 to TRBJ1-1; D ambiguous. The CDR3 spans 13 residues. In germline, CDR1 is SEHNR, CDR2 FQNEAQ (reference sequence). V was trimmed by 2 bases and J by 4 bases, leaving 8 bases between them.

The chain joins TRBV10-1 to TRBJ2-1; D gene ambiguous. The CDR3 spans 14 residues. Per the germline V gene, CDR1 is WNHNN and CDR2 is SYGVQD (reference sequence). Deletions cut 5 bases from V and 1 base from J, with 9 bases between. The CDR3 coding sequence is TGCGCCAGCAGTCAAAGTGAGTCCTACAATGAGCAGTTCTTC. Translating it yields CASSQSESYNEQFF.

V gene TRBV30 combines with J gene TRBJ1-4; D is ambiguous. Trimming took off 3 bases at V and 8 bases at J, with 10 bases between the two ends. Germline CDR1 and CDR2: GTSNPN and SVGIG (reference sequence). The CDR3 contains 12 residues. CDR3 loop: CAWSLFREKLFF. For the CDR3, the DNA is TGTGCCTGGAGCCTCTTCAGGGAAAAACTGTTTTTT.